This T cell receptor beta chain was sequenced in a study of identical twins. TCRdb fed the 5' RACE reads into MiXCR, producing one record per CDR3 protein. There are 240,000 or so distinct CDR3 sequences in the sample; over 9.5% occur only once, and 9% to 10% lies in the top ten. This CDR3 has 14 residues. V dropped 4 bases and J dropped 8 bases, with 16 bases sitting between them. CDR1 is SGHRS, CDR2 YFSETQ, per germline. This clonotype was observed many times. This chain links TRBV5-1 with TRBJ2-4; D tentatively fits TRBD1 or TRBD2 (5 bases each). The clonotype comes from a man aged 50 to 59 in good health. Sequencing was performed on memory T cells sorted from blood. The CDR3 spells CASSPDGARDIQYF. Written as DNA, the CDR3 is TGCGCCAGCAGCCCGGACGGGGCGAGGGACATTCAGTACTTC.